This T cell receptor beta chain was observed in a study of T-cell reconstitution after alpha-beta-depleted transplantation in children. The V gene's germline CDR1 is SGHRS and CDR2 YFSETQ. This CDR3 is built from 13 residues. The V end was cut by 3 bases, the J end by 8 bases, with 9 bases between. Unique molecular identifiers were incorporated when the TCRbeta library was constructed. TCRdb re-called the PCR reads with MiXCR, one entry per CDR3 protein. The sample yields 150,000 to 200,000 distinct CDR3 sequences, roughly 15% seen once. Material: PBMCs from the stem cell graft donor, obtained from the stem cell graft. The sequence came from a human donor who donated a stem cell graft to a child with acute lymphoblastic leukemia. This rearrangement joins TRBV5-1 to TRBJ1-6; D is ambiguous. The CDR3 spells CASSSLRDSPLHF. CDR3 DNA sequence: TGCGCCAGCAGCTCGCTAAGGGATTCACCCCTCCACTTT.